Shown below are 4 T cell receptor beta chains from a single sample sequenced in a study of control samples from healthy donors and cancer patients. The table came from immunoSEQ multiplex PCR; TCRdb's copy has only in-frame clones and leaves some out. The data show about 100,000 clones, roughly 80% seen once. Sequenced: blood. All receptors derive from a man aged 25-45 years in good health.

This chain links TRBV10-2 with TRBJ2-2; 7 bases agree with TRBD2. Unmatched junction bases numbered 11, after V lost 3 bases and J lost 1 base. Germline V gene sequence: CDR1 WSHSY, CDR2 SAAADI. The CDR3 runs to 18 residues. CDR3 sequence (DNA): TGCGCCAGCAGTGACGAGCGGGGCGGGGCCCTGAACACCGGGGAGCTGTTTTTT. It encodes CASSDERGGALNTGELFF.

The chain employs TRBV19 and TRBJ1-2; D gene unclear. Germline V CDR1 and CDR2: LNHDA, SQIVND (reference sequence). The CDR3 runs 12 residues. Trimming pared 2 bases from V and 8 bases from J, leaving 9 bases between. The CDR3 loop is CASSIWDEGYTF. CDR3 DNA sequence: TGTGCCAGTAGTATATGGGATGAGGGCTACACCTTC.

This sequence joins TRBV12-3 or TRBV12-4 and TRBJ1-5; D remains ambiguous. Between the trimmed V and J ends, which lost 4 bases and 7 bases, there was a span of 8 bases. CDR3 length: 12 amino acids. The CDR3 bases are TGTGCCAGCAGTTCGTGGGGACAGCCCCAGCATTTT. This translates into CASSSWGQPQHF.

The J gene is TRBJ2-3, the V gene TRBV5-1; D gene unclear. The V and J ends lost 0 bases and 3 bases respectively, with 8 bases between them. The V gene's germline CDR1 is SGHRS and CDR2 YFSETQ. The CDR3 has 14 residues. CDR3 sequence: CASSLARQTDTQYF. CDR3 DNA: TGCGCCAGCAGCTTGGCCAGGCAGACAGATACGCAGTATTTT.